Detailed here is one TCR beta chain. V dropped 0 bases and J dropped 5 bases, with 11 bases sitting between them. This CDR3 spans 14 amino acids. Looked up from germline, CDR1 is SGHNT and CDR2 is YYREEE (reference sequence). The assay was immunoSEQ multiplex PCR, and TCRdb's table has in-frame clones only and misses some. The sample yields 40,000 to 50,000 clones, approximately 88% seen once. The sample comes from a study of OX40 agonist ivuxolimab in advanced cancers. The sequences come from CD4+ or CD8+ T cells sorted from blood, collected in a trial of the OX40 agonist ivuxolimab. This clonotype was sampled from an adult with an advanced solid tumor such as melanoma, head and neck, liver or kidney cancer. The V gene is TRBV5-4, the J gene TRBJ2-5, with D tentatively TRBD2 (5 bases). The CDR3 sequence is CASSLEPTGETQYF. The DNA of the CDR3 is TGTGCCAGCAGCTTGGAACCAACGGGGGAGACCCAGTACTTC.